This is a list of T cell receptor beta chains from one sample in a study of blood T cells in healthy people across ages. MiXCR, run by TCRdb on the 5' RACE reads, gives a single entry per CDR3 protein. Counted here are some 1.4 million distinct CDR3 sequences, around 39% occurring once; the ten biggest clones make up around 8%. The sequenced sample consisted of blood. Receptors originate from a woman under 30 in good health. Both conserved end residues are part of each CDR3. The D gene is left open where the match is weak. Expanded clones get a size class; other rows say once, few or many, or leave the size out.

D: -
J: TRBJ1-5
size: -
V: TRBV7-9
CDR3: CASSSYRDNSNQPQHF
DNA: TGTGCCAGCAGTTCATACAGGGATAATAGCAATCAGCCCCAGCATTTT

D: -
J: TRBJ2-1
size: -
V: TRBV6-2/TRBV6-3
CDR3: CASSYTEGGSYNEQFF
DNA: TGTGCCAGCAGTTACACAGAAGGGGGGTCCTACAATGAGCAGTTCTTC

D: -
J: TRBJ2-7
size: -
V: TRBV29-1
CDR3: CSVARTEKYEQYF
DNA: TGCAGCGTGGCCCGGACAGAAAAGTACGAGCAGTACTTC

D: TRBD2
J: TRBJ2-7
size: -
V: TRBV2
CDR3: CASEGRVSYEQYF
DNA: TGTGCCAGCGAGGGGAGGGTCTCCTACGAGCAGTACTTC

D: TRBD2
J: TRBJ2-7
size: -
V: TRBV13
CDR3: CASSEGLADLYEQYF
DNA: TGTGCCAGCAGCGAGGGACTAGCGGACCTCTACGAGCAGTACTTC

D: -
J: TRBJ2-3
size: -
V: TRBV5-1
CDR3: CASSPDFSPHTDTQYF
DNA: TGCGCCAGCAGCCCCGACTTTAGTCCTCACACAGATACGCAGTATTTT

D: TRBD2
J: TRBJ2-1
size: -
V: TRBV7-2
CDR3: CASSRSGRGEQFF
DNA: TGTGCCAGCAGCCGTAGCGGGAGAGGCGAGCAGTTCTTC

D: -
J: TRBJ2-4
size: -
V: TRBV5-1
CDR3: CASSPGSGGKNIQYF
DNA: TGCGCCAGCAGCCCGGGATCCGGGGGCAAAAACATTCAGTACTTC

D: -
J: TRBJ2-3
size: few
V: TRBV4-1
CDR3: CASSQGGGVGTDTQYF
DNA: TGCGCCAGCAGCCAAGGTGGAGGGGTGGGCACAGATACGCAGTATTTT

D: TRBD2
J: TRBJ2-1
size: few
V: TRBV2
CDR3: CASSEERGAYNEQFF
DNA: TGTGCCAGCAGTGAAGAGCGGGGGGCCTACAATGAGCAGTTCTTC

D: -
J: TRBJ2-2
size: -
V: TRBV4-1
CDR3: CASSQTGNTGELFF
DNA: TGCGCCAGCAGCCAAACTGGGAACACCGGGGAGCTGTTTTTT

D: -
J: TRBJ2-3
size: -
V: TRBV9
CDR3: CASSVERLTDTQYF
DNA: TGTGCCAGCAGCGTAGAGAGACTTACGGATACGCAGTATTTT

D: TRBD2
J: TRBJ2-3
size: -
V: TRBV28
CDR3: CASRSGGDRTDTQYF
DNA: TGTGCCAGCAGAAGCGGGGGGGATCGCACAGATACGCAGTATTTT

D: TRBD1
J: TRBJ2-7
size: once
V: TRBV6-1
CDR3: CASTTGGMAYEQYF
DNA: TGTGCCAGCACTACAGGGGGCATGGCCTACGAGCAGTACTTC

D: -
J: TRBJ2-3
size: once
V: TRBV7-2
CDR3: CASSLDWGRTDTQYF
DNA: TGTGCCAGCAGCTTAGATTGGGGCCGCACAGATACGCAGTATTTT

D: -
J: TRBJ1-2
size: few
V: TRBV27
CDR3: CASSSTGHLNYGYTF
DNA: TGTGCCAGCAGTTCTACGGGACACTTGAACTATGGCTACACCTTC

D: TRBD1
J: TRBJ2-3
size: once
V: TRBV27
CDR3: CASSHRTGGTDTQYF
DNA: TGTGCCAGCAGTCACCGGACAGGGGGCACAGATACGCAGTATTTT

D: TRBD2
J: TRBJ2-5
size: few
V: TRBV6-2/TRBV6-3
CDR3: CASSYGGSSTETQYF
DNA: TGTGCCAGCAGTTACGGCGGGAGCTCTACAGAGACCCAGTACTTC

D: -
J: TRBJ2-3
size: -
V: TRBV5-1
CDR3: CASSKGMSTETQYF
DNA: TGCGCCAGCAGTAAGGGGATGAGCACAGAGACGCAGTATTTT

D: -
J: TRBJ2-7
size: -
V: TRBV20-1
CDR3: CSAREAVGGRAYEQYF
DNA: TGCAGTGCTAGAGAGGCGGTGGGCGGCAGAGCCTACGAGCAGTACTTC

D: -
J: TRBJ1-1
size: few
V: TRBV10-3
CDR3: CAISESDNSGGTEAFF
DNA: TGTGCCATCAGTGAGTCCGACAACTCTGGGGGGACTGAAGCTTTCTTT

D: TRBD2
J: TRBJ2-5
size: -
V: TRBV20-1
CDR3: CSAISSGGPGETQYF
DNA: TGCAGTGCTATCTCTAGCGGGGGGCCGGGAGAGACCCAGTACTTC

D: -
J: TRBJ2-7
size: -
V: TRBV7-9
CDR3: CASSLGAEALGDEQYF
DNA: TGTGCCAGCAGCTTAGGCGCGGAAGCGCTGGGCGACGAGCAGTACTTC

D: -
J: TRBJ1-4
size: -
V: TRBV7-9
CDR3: CASIPPTTTNEKLFF
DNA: TGTGCCAGCATCCCGCCTACCACAACTAATGAAAAACTGTTTTTT

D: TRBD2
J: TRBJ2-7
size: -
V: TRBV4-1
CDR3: CASSQDLRAGGSYEQYF
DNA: TGCGCCAGCAGCCAAGACCTGCGAGCGGGGGGGTCCTACGAGCAGTACTTC

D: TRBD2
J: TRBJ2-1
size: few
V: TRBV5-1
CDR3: CASSLVSILGLAGPWAVYNEQFF
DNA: TGCGCCAGCAGCTTGGTTTCGATTCTGGGACTAGCGGGCCCGTGGGCCGTCTACAATGAGCAGTTCTTC

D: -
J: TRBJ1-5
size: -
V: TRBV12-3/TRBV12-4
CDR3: CASSRPEYYQPQHF
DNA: TGTGCCAGCAGCCGCCCTGAGTACTATCAGCCCCAGCATTTT

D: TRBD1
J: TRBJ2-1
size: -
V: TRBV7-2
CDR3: CASSFTGGEINEQFF
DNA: TGTGCCAGCAGCTTTACAGGGGGCGAGATAAATGAGCAGTTCTTC

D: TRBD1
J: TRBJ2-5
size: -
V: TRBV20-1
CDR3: CSAGTAGYNEQYF
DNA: TGCAGTGCGGGGACAGCTGGCTACAATGAGCAGTACTTC

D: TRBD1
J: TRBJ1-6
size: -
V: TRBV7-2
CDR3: CASTRDRVGNSLLHF
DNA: TGTGCCAGCACCAGAGACAGGGTTGGTAATTCACTCCTCCACTTT

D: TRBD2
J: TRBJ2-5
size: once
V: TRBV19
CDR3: CASSLGTTETQYF
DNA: TGTGCCAGTAGTCTCGGGACTACAGAGACCCAGTACTTC

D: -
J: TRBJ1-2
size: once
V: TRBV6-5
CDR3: CASSYSGKGHGYTF
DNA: TGTGCCAGCAGTTACTCTGGGAAGGGTCATGGCTACACCTTC

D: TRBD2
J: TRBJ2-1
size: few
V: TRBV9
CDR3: CASSVVGTSGYNEQFF
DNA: TGTGCCAGCAGCGTAGTGGGGACTAGCGGTTACAATGAGCAGTTCTTC

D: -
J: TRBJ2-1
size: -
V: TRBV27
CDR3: CASSPNARLGNNEQFF
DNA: TGTGCCAGCAGTCCGAACGCCAGACTGGGTAACAATGAGCAGTTCTTC

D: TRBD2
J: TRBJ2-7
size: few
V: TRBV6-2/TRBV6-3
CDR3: CASSPRGLADSTYEQYF
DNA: TGTGCCAGCAGTCCAAGGGGACTAGCGGATTCGACCTACGAGCAGTACTTC

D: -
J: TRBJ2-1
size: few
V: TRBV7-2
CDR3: CASSSVGYNEQFF
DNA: TGTGCCAGCAGCTCGGTAGGCTACAATGAGCAGTTCTTC

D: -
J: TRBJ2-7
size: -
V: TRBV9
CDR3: CASSVSGPAPSYEQYF
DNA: TGTGCCAGCAGCGTATCAGGGCCCGCACCCTCCTACGAGCAGTACTTC

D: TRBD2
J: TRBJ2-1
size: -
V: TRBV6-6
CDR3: CASSSARGVADEQFF
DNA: TGTGCCAGCAGTTCCGCCCGGGGGGTTGCCGATGAGCAGTTCTTC

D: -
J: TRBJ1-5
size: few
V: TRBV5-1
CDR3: CASSEVGGPQPQHF
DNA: TGCGCCAGCAGCGAGGTCGGGGGGCCGCAGCCCCAGCATTTT

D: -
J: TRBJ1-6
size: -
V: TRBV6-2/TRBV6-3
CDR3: CASTENVWGNSPLHF
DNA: TGTGCCAGCACCGAAAACGTTTGGGGAAATTCACCCCTCCACTTT